Included here is one T cell receptor (beta chain) sequence, with context. This record comes from a study of shared clonotypes between healthy human individuals. Between the trimmed V and J ends, which lost 6 bases and 5 bases, there was a span of 19 bases. Germline values: CDR1 MNHEY, CDR2 SMNVEV (reference sequence). The CDR3 is 15 amino acids. The protocol was immunoSEQ multiplex PCR, while the TCRdb copy is restricted to in-frame clones and leaves out a portion. The sample contains some 1,100,000 clones, around 82% of which appear only once. This rearrangement joins TRBV27 to TRBJ1-2; D perhaps matches TRBD1 (6 bases). Sequenced: memory CD4+ T cells from PBMCs. Subset of the sample: CD45RA-negative fraction. This receptor was obtained from a man younger than 35 in good health. Some clones in this sample may be carry-over from other donors' samples. CDR3 sequence: CASRDLGGQGYGYTF. The CDR3 DNA reads as TGTGCCAGCAGGGATTTGGGGGGCCAGGGGTATGGCTACACCTTC.